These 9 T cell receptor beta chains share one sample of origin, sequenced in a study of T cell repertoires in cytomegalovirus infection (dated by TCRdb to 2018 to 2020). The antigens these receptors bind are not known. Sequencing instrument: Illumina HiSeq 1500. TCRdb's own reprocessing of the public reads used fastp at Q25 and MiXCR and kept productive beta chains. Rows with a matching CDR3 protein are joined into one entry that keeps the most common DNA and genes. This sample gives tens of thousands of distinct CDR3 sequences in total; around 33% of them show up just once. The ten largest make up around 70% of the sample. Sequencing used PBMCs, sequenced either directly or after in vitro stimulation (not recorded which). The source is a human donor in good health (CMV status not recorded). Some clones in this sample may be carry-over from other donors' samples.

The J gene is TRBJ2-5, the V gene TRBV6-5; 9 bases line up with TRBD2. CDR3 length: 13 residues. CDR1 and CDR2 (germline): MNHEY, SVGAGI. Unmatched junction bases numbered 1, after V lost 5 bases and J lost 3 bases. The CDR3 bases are TGTGCCAGCAGTCGACTAGCGGAAGAGACCCAGTACTTC. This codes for CASSRLAEETQYF.

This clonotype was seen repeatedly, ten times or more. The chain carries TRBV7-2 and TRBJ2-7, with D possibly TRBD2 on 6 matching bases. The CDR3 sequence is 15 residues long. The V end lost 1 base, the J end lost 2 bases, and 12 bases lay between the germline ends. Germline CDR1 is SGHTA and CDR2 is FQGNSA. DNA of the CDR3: TGTGCCAGCAGCTTAGGTGGGCTAGCGCCCTACGAGCAGTACTTC. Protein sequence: CASSLGGLAPYEQYF.

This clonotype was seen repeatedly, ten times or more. This CDR3 reads CASSWAGQGYEQYF. DNA for the CDR3: TGTGCCAGCAGCTGGGCGGGACAGGGCTACGAGCAGTACTTC. The V gene is TRBV7-8, the J gene TRBJ2-7, with 9 bases that match TRBD1. With V trimmed by 4 bases and J by 3 bases, 4 bases remained unmatched. The germline CDR1 and CDR2 sequences are SGHVS and FQNEAQ. This CDR3 has 14 amino acids.

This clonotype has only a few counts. The CDR3 region is CASSLYGYTF. The DNA of the CDR3 is TGTGCCAGCAGCTTATATGGCTACACCTTC. J is TRBJ1-2 and V is TRBV7-2; D unclear. Trimming shortened V by 2 bases and J by 5 bases, and 0 bases separated the two germline ends. Germline values: CDR1 SGHTA, CDR2 FQGNSA. CDR3 size: 10 residues.

CDR3: CASRQDPDYGYTF. The CDR3 DNA is TGTGCCAGCAGACAGGACCCGGACTATGGCTACACCTTC. The rearrangement uses TRBV12-3 or TRBV12-4 and TRBJ1-2; D possibly corresponds to TRBD1 (5 bases). The CDR3 covers 13 residues. V was pared by 6 bases and J by 3 bases, with 11 bases between.

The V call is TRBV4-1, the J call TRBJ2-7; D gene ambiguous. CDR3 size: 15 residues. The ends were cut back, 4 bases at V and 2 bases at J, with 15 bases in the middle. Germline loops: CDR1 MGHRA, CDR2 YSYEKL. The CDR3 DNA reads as TGCGCCAGCAGCCGAGAGGCCAGGAGCACCTACGAGCAGTACTTC. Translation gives CASSREARSTYEQYF.

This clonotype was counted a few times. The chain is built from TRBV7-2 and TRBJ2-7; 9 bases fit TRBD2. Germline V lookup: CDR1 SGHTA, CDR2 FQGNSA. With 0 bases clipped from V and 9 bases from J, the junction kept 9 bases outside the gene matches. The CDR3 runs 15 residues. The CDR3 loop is CASSLAGLAGNAQYF. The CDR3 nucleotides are TGTGCCAGCAGCTTAGCGGGGCTAGCGGGAAATGCGCAGTACTTC.

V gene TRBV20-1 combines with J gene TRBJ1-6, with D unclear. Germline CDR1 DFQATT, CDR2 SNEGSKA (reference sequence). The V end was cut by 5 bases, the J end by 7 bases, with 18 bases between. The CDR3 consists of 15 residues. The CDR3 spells CSAPPAGLSNSPLHF. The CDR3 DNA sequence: TGCAGTGCTCCCCCGGCAGGACTGTCGAATTCACCCCTCCACTTT.

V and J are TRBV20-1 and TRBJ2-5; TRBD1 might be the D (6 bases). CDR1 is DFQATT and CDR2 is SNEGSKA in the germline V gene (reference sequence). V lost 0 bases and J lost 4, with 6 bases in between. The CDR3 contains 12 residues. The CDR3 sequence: CSAREQGETQYF. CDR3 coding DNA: TGCAGTGCTAGAGAACAGGGAGAGACCCAGTACTTC.